The following is a T cell receptor (beta chain) sequence with its context. The sample is drawn from a study of control samples from healthy donors and cancer patients. Per the germline V gene, CDR1 is SGHNT and CDR2 is YYREEE (reference sequence). The ends were cut back, 1 base at V and 4 bases at J, with 13 bases in the middle. This CDR3 has 15 residues. Generated by immunoSEQ multiplex PCR, the TCRdb table keeps only in-frame clones and is missing some. The table has around 110,000 clones, around nine tenths seen once; the top ten hold about 2.5%. The chain is built from TRBV5-4 and TRBJ2-3, with D perhaps matching TRBD2 (5 bases). The receptor's source is a woman between 70 and 85 years old in good health. Source material: blood. The CDR3 nucleotides read TGTGCCAGCAGCTTGTCCGGGGAGAACGCAGATACGCAGTATTTT. It translates to CASSLSGENADTQYF.